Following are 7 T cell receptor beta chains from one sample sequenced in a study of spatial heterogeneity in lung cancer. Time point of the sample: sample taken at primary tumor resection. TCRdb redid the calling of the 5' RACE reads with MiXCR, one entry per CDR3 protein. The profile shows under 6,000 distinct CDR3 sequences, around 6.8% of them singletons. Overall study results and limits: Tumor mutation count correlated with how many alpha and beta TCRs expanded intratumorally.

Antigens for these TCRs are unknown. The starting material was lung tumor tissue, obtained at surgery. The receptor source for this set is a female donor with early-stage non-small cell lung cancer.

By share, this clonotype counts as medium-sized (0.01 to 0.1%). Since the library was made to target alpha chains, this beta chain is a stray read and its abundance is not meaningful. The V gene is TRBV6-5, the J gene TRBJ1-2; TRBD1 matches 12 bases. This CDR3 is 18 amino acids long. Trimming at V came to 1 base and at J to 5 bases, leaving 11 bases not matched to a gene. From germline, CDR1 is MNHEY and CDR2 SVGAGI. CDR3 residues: CASSYLGTGGPTGYGYTF. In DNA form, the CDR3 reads TGTGCCAGCAGTTACTTAGGGACAGGGGGCCCAACTGGGTATGGCTACACCTTC.

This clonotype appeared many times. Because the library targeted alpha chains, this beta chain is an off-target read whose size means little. CDR3 bases: TGTGCCAGCAGCCCCCGGACTAACTCCTACAATGAGCAGTTCTTC. It yields the protein CASSPRTNSYNEQFF. The gene calls are TRBV9 and TRBJ2-1; D perhaps matches TRBD2 (6 bases). From germline, CDR1 is SGDLS and CDR2 YYNGEE. The V gene lost 4 bases and the J gene lost 0 bases, with 11 bases spanning the gap. CDR3 size: 15 residues.

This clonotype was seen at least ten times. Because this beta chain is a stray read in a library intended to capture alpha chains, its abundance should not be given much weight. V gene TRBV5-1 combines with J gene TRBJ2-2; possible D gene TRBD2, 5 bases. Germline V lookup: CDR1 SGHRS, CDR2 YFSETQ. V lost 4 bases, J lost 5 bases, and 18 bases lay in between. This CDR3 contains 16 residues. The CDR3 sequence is CASSRLDSSKTGELFF. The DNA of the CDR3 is TGCGCCAGCAGCCGCCTGGACTCCTCAAAAACCGGGGAGCTGTTTTTT.

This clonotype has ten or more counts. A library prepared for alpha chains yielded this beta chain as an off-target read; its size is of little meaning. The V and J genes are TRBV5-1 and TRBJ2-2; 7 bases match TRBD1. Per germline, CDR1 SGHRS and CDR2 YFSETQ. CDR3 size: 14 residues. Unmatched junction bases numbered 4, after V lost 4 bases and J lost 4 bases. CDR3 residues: CASSESGGTGELFF. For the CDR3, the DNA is TGCGCCAGCAGCGAATCAGGGGGCACCGGGGAGCTGTTTTTT.

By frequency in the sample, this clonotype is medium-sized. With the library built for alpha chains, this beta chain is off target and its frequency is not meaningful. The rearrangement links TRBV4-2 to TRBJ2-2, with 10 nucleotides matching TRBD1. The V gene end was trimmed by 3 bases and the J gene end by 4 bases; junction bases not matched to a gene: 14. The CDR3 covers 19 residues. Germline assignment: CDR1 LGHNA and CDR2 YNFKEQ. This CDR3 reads CASSHLLRGTGDPTGELFF. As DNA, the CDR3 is TGTGCCAGCAGCCACCTCCTTAGGGGGACAGGGGACCCCACCGGGGAGCTGTTTTTT.

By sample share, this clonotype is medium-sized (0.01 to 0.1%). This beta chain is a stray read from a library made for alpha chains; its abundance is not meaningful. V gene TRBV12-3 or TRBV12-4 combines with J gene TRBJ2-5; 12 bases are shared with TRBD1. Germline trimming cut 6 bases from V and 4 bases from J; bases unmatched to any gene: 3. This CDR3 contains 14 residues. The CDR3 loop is CASRGTGGRETQYF. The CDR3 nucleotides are TGTGCCAGCAGAGGGACAGGGGGCAGAGAGACCCAGTACTTC.

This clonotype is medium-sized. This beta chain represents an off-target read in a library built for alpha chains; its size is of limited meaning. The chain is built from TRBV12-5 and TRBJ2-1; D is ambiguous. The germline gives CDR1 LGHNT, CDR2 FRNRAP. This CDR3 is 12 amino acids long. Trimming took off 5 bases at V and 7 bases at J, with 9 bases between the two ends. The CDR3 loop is CASGLTENEQFF. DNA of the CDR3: TGTGCTAGTGGTCTAACTGAGAATGAGCAGTTCTTC.